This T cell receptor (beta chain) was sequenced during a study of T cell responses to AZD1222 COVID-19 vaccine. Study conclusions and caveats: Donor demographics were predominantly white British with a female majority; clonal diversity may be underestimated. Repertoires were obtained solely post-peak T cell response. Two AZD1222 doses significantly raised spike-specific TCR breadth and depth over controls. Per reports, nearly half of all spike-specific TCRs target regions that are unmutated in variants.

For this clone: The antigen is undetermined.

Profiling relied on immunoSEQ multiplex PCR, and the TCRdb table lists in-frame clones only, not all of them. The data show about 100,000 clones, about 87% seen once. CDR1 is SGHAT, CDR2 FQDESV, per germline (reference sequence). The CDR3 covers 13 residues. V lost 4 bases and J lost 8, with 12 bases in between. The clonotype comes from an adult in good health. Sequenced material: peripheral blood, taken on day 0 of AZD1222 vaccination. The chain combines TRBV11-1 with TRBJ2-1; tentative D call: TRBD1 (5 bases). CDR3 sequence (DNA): TGTGCCAGCAGCTCCCAGGGTGGTGATGAGCAGTTCTTC. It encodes CASSSQGGDEQFF.